One sample yielded the 30 T cell receptor beta chains listed below, sequenced in a study of shared clonotypes between healthy human individuals. Naive CD8 isolation took CD45RO-negative cells positively selected for CCR7 and excluded terminally differentiated effector memory CD45RA+ cells. The table came from immunoSEQ multiplex PCR; TCRdb's copy has only in-frame clones and leaves some out. This table has under 700,000 clones, approximately 95% appearing once. The sample taken for sequencing was naive CD8+ T cells sorted from blood. The receptors originated from a woman aged 25 to 45 in good health.

This chain links TRBV7-8 with TRBJ2-3; possibly TRBD1 for D (6 bases). This CDR3 contains 14 residues. CDR1 and CDR2 from the germline V gene are SGHVS and FQNEAQ. The germline V and J ends were trimmed by 8 bases and 1 base, with 13 bases remaining between them. This CDR3 is CASQGLGGTDTQYF. As DNA, the CDR3 is TGTGCCAGCCAGGGGTTGGGTGGCACAGATACGCAGTATTTT.

J is TRBJ1-1 and V is TRBV4-2, with a possible D match to TRBD1 (5 bases). Germline CDR1 and CDR2: LGHNA and YNFKEQ. V gave up 3 bases and J gave up 4 bases, with 12 bases separating them. CDR3 size: 14 residues. The DNA of the CDR3 is TGTGCCAGCAGCCATGGACGGGGGGGCACTGAAGCTTTCTTT. This gives the protein CASSHGRGGTEAFF.

The V gene is TRBV28, the J gene TRBJ2-7; D gene uncertain. The V gene lost 3 bases and the J gene lost 2 bases, with 11 bases spanning the gap. CDR1 and CDR2 from the germline V gene are MDHEN and SYDVKM. This CDR3 is 14 amino acids long. The CDR3 nucleotides are TGTGCCAGCAGTTTCACCGGGCCAGCCTACGAGCAGTACTTC. It translates to CASSFTGPAYEQYF.

This sequence joins TRBV15 and TRBJ2-3; 9 positions agree with TRBD2. The CDR3 is made up of 16 amino acids. Trimming took 4 bases from V and 2 from J; bases not matched to a gene: 7. Germline V gives CDR1 LNHNV, CDR2 YYDKDF (reference sequence). CDR3 region: CATSTLAGVFTDTQYF. The DNA of the CDR3 is TGTGCCACCAGCACACTAGCGGGCGTATTCACAGATACGCAGTATTTT. Looking up the rest from reference TRBV15 and TRBJ2-3 gives the full variable domain: DAMVIQNPRYQVTQFGKPVTLSCSQTLNHNVMYWYQQKSSQAPKLLFHYYDKDFNNEADTPDNFQSRRPNTSFCFLDIRSPGLGDTAMYLCATSTLAGVFTDTQYFGPGTRLTVL.

V gene TRBV11-2 combines with J gene TRBJ2-5; 7 positions agree with TRBD2. The CDR3 is 16 amino acids. V was clipped by 1 base and J by 7 bases; unmatched bases: 12. Germline V lookup: CDR1 SGHAT, CDR2 FQNNGV. The CDR3 DNA reads as TGTGCCAGCAGCTTAGTAGCCGGACTAGAGGGGTCGACCCAGTACTTC. This encodes CASSLVAGLEGSTQYF. Together with reference TRBV11-2 and TRBJ2-5, the CDR3 gives the full variable domain: EAGVAQSPRYKIIEKRQSVAFWCNPISGHATLYWYQQILGQGPKLLIQFQNNGVVDDSQLPKDRFSAERLKGVDSTLKIQPAKLEDSAVYLCASSLVAGLEGSTQYFGPGTRLLVL.

The chain combines TRBV5-8 with TRBJ2-6, with D uncertain. Trimming took off 3 bases at V and 3 bases at J, with 10 bases between the two ends. This CDR3 contains 15 residues. The V gene's germline CDR1 is SGHTS and CDR2 YDEGEE. CDR3 nucleotides: TGTGCCAGCAGCTCTGGTTCGGGTGGGGCCAACGTCCTGACTTTC. Translated, it gives CASSSGSGGANVLTF.

This chain uses TRBV5-1 with TRBJ2-7, with TRBD1 matching over 7 bases. Germline CDR1 SGHRS, CDR2 YFSETQ. This CDR3 has 16 amino acids. J gave up 0 bases and V 0 bases, and 6 bases lay outside the gene matches. The CDR3 sequence is CASSLGSWDSSYEQYF. In nucleotides, the CDR3 is TGCGCCAGCAGCTTGGGGAGCTGGGACAGCTCCTACGAGCAGTACTTC.

The J gene is TRBJ2-5, the V gene TRBV4-1, with a tentative D call TRBD1 (6 bases). The J call may be incorrect, as the DNA end agrees better with TRBJ2-7. This CDR3 contains 15 residues. Germline CDR1 and CDR2: MGHRA and YSYEKL. CDR3 nucleotide sequence: TGCGCCAGCAGCCATCCCGGGACACTCTCCTACGAGCAGTACTTC. This codes for CASSHPGTLSYEQYF.

This sequence joins TRBV30 and TRBJ2-1, with D perhaps assigned TRBD1 or TRBD2 (5 bases each). CDR3 size: 15 residues. V lost 2 bases, J lost 0 bases, and 11 bases lay in between. Germline CDR1 and CDR2: GTSNPN and SVGIG (reference sequence). The CDR3 nucleotides read TGTGCCTGGAGTATGGGGACGGGCTCCTACAATGAGCAGTTCTTC. This sequence encodes CAWSMGTGSYNEQFF.

Concerning this clone: Other DNA sequences in the same sample also yield this CDR3. The chain is built from TRBV9 and TRBJ2-7; D is perhaps TRBD1 (6 bases). With 0 bases removed from V and 6 bases from J, the gap between germline ends came to 7 bases. The CDR3 loop spans 12 amino acids. Per germline, CDR1 SGDLS and CDR2 YYNGEE. The CDR3 protein is CASSVEGGEQYF. CDR3 DNA sequence: TGTGCCAGCAGCGTAGAAGGGGGCGAGCAGTACTTC.

The chain couples TRBV10-1 to TRBJ2-1; D gene unclear. There are 13 residues in the CDR3. Trimming took 7 bases from V and 7 from J, leaving 14 bases between them. Germline V gives CDR1 WNHNN, CDR2 SYGVQD (reference sequence). CDR3 region: CASNPTGQNEQFF. CDR3 sequence (DNA): TGCGCCAGCAACCCAACCGGGCAGAATGAGCAGTTCTTC.

The rearrangement joins TRBV9 to TRBJ1-5; D gene uncertain. The CDR3 is made up of 15 amino acids. The germline V and J ends were trimmed by 3 bases and 0 bases, with 10 bases remaining between them. Germline V gene sequence: CDR1 SGDLS, CDR2 YYNGEE. CDR3 coding DNA: TGTGCCAGCAGCGGCACTACAGCTAGCAATCAGCCCCAGCATTTT. Translation gives CASSGTTASNQPQHF.

Here the CDR3 DNA reads TGTGCCAGCAGCTTCTCGGGGGGCGACACTGAAGCTTTCTTT. Translated, it gives CASSFSGGDTEAFF. This chain joins TRBV13 and TRBJ1-1; possible D gene TRBD1, 6 bases. Trimming removed 3 bases at V and 3 bases at J, with 11 bases between. Looked up from germline, CDR1 is PRHDT and CDR2 is FYEKMQ (reference sequence). CDR3 length: 14 amino acids.

The chain recombines TRBV7-9 with TRBJ2-7; 8 nucleotides align to TRBD1. With 1 base clipped from V and 6 bases from J, the junction kept 8 bases outside the gene matches. CDR3 length: 15 amino acids. CDR1 and CDR2 (germline): SEHNR, FQNEAQ (reference sequence). CDR3: CASSLEGRGLVEQYF. CDR3 coding DNA: TGTGCCAGCAGCTTAGAGGGCAGGGGGCTTGTCGAGCAGTACTTC. Using reference TRBV7-9 and TRBJ2-7 for the parts outside the CDR3, the full variable domain is DTGVSQNPRHKITKRGQNVTFRCDPISEHNRLYWYRQTLGQGPEFLTYFQNEAQLEKSRLLSDRFSAERPKGSFSTLEIQRTEQGDSAMYLCASSLEGRGLVEQYFGPGTRLTVT.

This clone was picked up a small number of times. The same CDR3 arises from other DNA sequences in this sample as well. The rearrangement joins TRBV27 to TRBJ2-7; D call uncertain. V gave up 4 bases and J gave up 0 bases, with 7 bases separating them. CDR1 and CDR2 from the germline V gene are MNHEY and SMNVEV (reference sequence). This CDR3 has 13 residues. The CDR3 is CASSSGISYEQYF. The CDR3 region has the DNA TGTGCCAGCAGTTCGGGCATCTCCTACGAGCAGTACTTC.

This clone came up once. The V gene is TRBV9, the J gene TRBJ2-2; 8 positions match TRBD2. Looked up from germline, CDR1 is SGDLS and CDR2 is YYNGEE. The CDR3 consists of 15 residues. V trimming: 5 bases; J trimming: 5 bases; junction bases outside the gene matches: 8. Here the CDR3 DNA reads TGTGCCAGCAGTCGGGAGGGAGACTATACCGGGGAGCTGTTTTTT. This gives the protein CASSREGDYTGELFF.

V and J are TRBV18 and TRBJ2-3; D might be TRBD2 (6 bases). CDR1 is KGHSH, CDR2 LQKENI, per germline. The CDR3 runs to 16 residues. V gave up 1 base and J gave up 2 bases, with 13 bases separating them. CDR3 region: CASSPLIGTDTDTQYF. CDR3 sequence (DNA): TGTGCCAGCTCACCACTGATCGGGACTGACACAGATACGCAGTATTTT.

Only a few counts were recorded for this clone. V usage is TRBV2 and J usage is TRBJ1-3, with no clear D. This CDR3 is 12 amino acids long. Trimming shortened V by 0 bases and J by 3 bases, and 0 bases separated the two germline ends. CDR1 is SNHLY and CDR2 is FYNNEI in the germline V gene. The CDR3 sequence: CASSEAGNTIYF. In DNA form, the CDR3 reads TGTGCCAGCAGTGAAGCTGGAAACACCATATATTTT.

The chain recombines TRBV7-2 with TRBJ2-5; D is perhaps TRBD2 (5 bases). The closer fit of TRBJ2-7 to the DNA end suggests the J call may be wrong. Germline lookup yields CDR1 SGHTA and CDR2 FQGNSA. This CDR3 comprises 14 residues. The CDR3: CASSLVGLTYEQYF. In nucleotides, the CDR3 is TGTGCCAGCAGCTTAGTAGGACTTACCTACGAGCAGTACTTC.

The rearrangement joins TRBV7-6 to TRBJ1-2, with TRBD1 matching over 8 bases. The length of the CDR3 is 18 residues. Germline CDR1 is SGHVS and CDR2 is FNYEAQ. V gave up 5 bases and J gave up 6 bases; unmatched junction bases: 20. The chain's CDR3 is CASSPWRNRGKNWHGYTF. Here the CDR3 DNA reads TGTGCCAGCAGCCCATGGAGGAACAGGGGGAAGAATTGGCATGGCTACACCTTC.

This clone is a singleton in its sample. Other DNA sequences within the sample encode an identical CDR3. The genes are TRBV27 and TRBJ1-5, with a possible D match to TRBD1 (5 bases). The CDR3 loop spans 14 amino acids. The germline gives CDR1 MNHEY, CDR2 SMNVEV (reference sequence). The germline V and J ends were trimmed by 3 bases and 1 base, with 7 bases remaining between them. CDR3 nucleotides: TGTGCCAGCAGTTTTGGGGGAAGCAATCAGCCCCAGCATTTT. Protein product: CASSFGGSNQPQHF.

The CDR3 spells CASRRDYKGEQYF. As DNA, the CDR3 is TGCGCCAGCAGGCGGGACTACAAAGGGGAGCAGTACTTC. The genes are TRBV4-1 and TRBJ2-7; 7 bases align to TRBD2. The V gene end was trimmed by 6 bases and the J gene end by 7 bases; junction bases not matched to a gene: 9. Per germline, CDR1 MGHRA and CDR2 YSYEKL. The length of the CDR3 is 13 residues.

This clone was counted a single time. The J gene is TRBJ2-7, the V gene TRBV29-1, with D tentatively TRBD2 (5 bases). CDR3 size: 15 residues. The V gene lost 0 bases and the J gene lost 1 base, with 13 bases spanning the gap. Per the germline V gene, CDR1 is SQVTM and CDR2 is ANQGSEA. CDR3 sequence reads: CSVEDFLGESYEQYF. CDR3 bases: TGCAGCGTTGAAGATTTTCTCGGGGAATCCTACGAGCAGTACTTC.

This rearrangement joins TRBV5-6 to TRBJ2-7, with TRBD2 matching over 7 bases. CDR1 is SGHDT and CDR2 is YYEEEE in the germline V gene. V lost 4 bases, J lost 6 bases, and 7 bases stayed unmatched. The CDR3 totals 13 residues. CDR3 amino acids: CASSLGLPGEQYF. In DNA form, the CDR3 reads TGTGCCAGCAGCCTGGGACTACCGGGCGAGCAGTACTTC.

This sequence joins TRBV27 and TRBJ1-1, with TRBD1 matching over 7 bases. The junction had 3 bases not matched to a gene; V was cut back by 2 bases and J by 0 bases. Germline V gene sequence: CDR1 MNHEY, CDR2 SMNVEV (reference sequence). This CDR3 contains 15 residues. This CDR3 reads CASSLRGRMNTEAFF. For the CDR3, the DNA is TGTGCCAGCAGTTTAAGGGGGCGAATGAACACTGAAGCTTTCTTT.

The V and J genes are TRBV14 and TRBJ2-3; D unresolved. Germline CDR1 and CDR2: SGHDN and FVKESK. The CDR3 totals 14 residues. V was pared by 6 bases and J by 4 bases, with 14 bases between. The CDR3 spells CASSYDLASDTQYF. The CDR3 coding sequence is TGTGCCAGCAGTTATGATTTGGCGTCAGATACGCAGTATTTT.

CDR3 region: CASSQTYDRAYGYTF. The CDR3 nucleotides read TGTGCCAGCAGCCAAACTTACGACAGGGCCTATGGCTACACCTTC. This rearrangement joins TRBV14 to TRBJ1-2; 7 nucleotides line up with TRBD1. The CDR3 spans 15 residues. The trim removed 2 bases at V and 4 bases at J, leaving 7 bases unmatched. From germline, CDR1 is SGHDN and CDR2 FVKESK.

This rearrangement joins TRBV5-4 to TRBJ2-1; D not certain. V shed 0 bases and J shed 8 bases, with 9 bases lying between them. This CDR3 has 13 amino acids. The germline CDR1 and CDR2 sequences are SGHNT and YYREEE (reference sequence). The CDR3 protein is CASSLVSDHEQFF. As DNA, the CDR3 is TGTGCCAGCAGCTTGGTCTCCGATCATGAGCAGTTCTTC.

The chain links TRBV28 to TRBJ1-5, with D uncertain. The ends were cut back, 3 bases at V and 3 bases at J, with 6 bases in the middle. Germline CDR1 reads MDHEN; CDR2 reads SYDVKM. The CDR3 has 13 amino acids. The CDR3 region is CASSFGYNQPQHF. The DNA of the CDR3 is TGTGCCAGCAGTTTTGGGTACAATCAGCCCCAGCATTTT. Full variable domain (outside the CDR3, taken from reference TRBV28 and TRBJ1-5): DVKVTQSSRYLVKRTGEKVFLECVQDMDHENMFWYRQDPGLGLRLIYFSYDVKMKEKGDIPEGYSVSREKKERFSLILESASTNQTSMYLCASSFGYNQPQHFGDGTRLSIL.

The chain employs TRBV4-1 and TRBJ2-7; 7 bases are shared with TRBD1. The V gene's germline CDR1 is MGHRA and CDR2 YSYEKL. The junction had 8 bases not matched to a gene; V was cut back by 2 bases and J by 1 base. The CDR3 length is 16 residues. The CDR3 here is CASSQNRGQPSYEQYF. DNA for the CDR3: TGCGCCAGCAGCCAAAACCGGGGACAGCCGTCCTACGAGCAGTACTTC.